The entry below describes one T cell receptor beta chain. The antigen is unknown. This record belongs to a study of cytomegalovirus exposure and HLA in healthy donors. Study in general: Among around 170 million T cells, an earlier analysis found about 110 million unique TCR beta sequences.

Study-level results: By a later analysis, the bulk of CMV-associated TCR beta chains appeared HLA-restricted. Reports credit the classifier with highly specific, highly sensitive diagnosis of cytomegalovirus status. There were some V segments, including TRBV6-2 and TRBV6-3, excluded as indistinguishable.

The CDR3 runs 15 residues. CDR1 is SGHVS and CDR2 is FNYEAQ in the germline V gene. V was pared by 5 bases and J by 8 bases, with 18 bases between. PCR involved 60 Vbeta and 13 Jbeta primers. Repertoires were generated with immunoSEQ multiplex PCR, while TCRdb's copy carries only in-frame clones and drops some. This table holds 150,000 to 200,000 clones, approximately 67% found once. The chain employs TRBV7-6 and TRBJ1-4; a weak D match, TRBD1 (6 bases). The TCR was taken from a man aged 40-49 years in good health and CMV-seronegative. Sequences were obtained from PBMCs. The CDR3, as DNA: TGTGCCAGCAGCGCACAACAGGGAATAGGGGAAAAACTGTTTTTT. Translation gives CASSAQQGIGEKLFF. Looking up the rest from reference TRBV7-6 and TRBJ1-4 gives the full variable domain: GAGVSQSPRYKVTKRGQDVALRCDPISGHVSLYWYRQALGQGPEFLTYFNYEAQQDKSGLPNDRFSAERPEGSISTLTIQRTEQRDSAMYRCASSAQQGIGEKLFFGSGTQLSVL.